This T cell receptor (beta chain) was retrieved from a study of cytomegalovirus exposure and HLA in healthy donors. For the study at large: The approximately 130 validation repertoires and the 666 first-cohort repertoires shared a platform, a later analysis reported. General study results and limits: Overall, about 160 TCR beta chains were annotated as cytomegalovirus-associated. In the 130 or so validation repertoires, a later analysis found that first-cohort TCR clusters tended to co-occur.

V lost 8 bases to trimming and J lost 4 bases, with 16 bases between them. This CDR3 contains 14 residues. The germline V gene encodes CDR1 SNHLY and CDR2 FYNNEI. The repertoire was sequenced with immunoSEQ multiplex PCR; TCRdb's copy has only in-frame clones and lacks some. The sample consists of roughly 230,000 clones, 90% of them appearing once. As for this clone: Its antigen remains unidentified.

This TCR was recovered from a woman aged 25 to 45 in good health and CMV-seronegative. This chain uses TRBV2 with TRBJ2-3; D is undetermined. Sequenced: PBMCs. CDR3 loop: CASFLSGPPDTQYF. DNA of the CDR3: TGTGCCAGCTTCCTCAGTGGGCCTCCAGATACGCAGTATTTT.